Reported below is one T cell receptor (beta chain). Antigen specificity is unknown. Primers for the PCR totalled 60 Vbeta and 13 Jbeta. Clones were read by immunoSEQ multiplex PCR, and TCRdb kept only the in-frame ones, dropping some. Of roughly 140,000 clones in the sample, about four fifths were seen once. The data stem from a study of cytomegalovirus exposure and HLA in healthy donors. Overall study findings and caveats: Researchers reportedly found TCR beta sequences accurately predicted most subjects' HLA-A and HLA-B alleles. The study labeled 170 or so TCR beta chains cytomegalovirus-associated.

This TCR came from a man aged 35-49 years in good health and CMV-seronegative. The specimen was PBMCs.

The CDR3 nucleotides read TGTGCAAGTCGCTTAGACAGGGAAGGCAATCAGCCCCAGCATTTT. This sequence encodes CASRLDREGNQPQHF. The chain combines TRBV12-2 with TRBJ1-5; the D call TRBD1 from the table was never checked on the DNA. TRBV12-2 is a known pseudogene. The CDR3 consists of 15 residues.